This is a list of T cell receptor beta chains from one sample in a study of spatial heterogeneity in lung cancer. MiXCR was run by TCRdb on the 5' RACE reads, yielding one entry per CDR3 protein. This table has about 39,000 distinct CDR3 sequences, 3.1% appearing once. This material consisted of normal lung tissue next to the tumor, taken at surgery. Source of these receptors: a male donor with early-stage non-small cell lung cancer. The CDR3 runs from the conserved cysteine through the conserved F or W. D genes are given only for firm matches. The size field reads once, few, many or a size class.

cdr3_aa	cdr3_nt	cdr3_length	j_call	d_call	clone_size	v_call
CASRGTYNEQFF	TGTGCCAGCAGAGGAACTTACAATGAGCAGTTCTTC	12	TRBJ2-1	.	many	TRBV25-1
CASSQGLAGPSGNTIYF	TGTGCCAGCAGCCAAGGACTGGCAGGACCCTCTGGAAACACCATATATTTT	17	TRBJ1-3	.	many	TRBV3-1
CSARGTSGNTGELFF	TGCAGTGCTCGGGGGACTAGCGGAAACACCGGGGAGCTGTTTTTT	15	TRBJ2-2	TRBD2	many	TRBV20-1
CASSRADTQYF	TGTGCCAGCTCGAGGGCAGATACGCAGTATTTT	11	TRBJ2-3	.	many	TRBV7-9
CASSITTGTNYGYTF	TGCGCCAGTTCCATCACGACAGGGACTAACTATGGCTACACCTTC	15	TRBJ1-2	TRBD1	few	TRBV5-1
CAIKPGTSGRAVGSYNEQFF	TGTGCCATCAAACCCGGGACTAGCGGGAGGGCCGTAGGCTCCTACAATGAGCAGTTCTTC	20	TRBJ2-1	TRBD2	many	TRBV10-3
CASSVAPGTGSGNTIYF	TGTGCCAGCAGCGTAGCTCCAGGGACAGGGTCTGGAAACACCATATATTTT	17	TRBJ1-3	TRBD1	many	TRBV9
CASSPGQSYNQPQHF	TGCGCCAGCTCACCAGGACAATCCTACAATCAGCCCCAGCATTTT	15	TRBJ1-5	.	many	TRBV18
CASSVGGSGAIHSYEQYF	TGTGCCAGCAGCGTAGGTGGTAGCGGGGCCATACACTCCTACGAGCAGTACTTC	18	TRBJ2-7	TRBD2	many	TRBV9
CSVQPRDKETQYF	TGCAGCGTTCAGCCCAGGGACAAAGAGACCCAGTACTTC	13	TRBJ2-5	.	many	TRBV29-1
CSVEVGGNPGAFF	TGCAGCGTTGAAGTCGGAGGGAATCCTGGAGCTTTCTTT	13	TRBJ1-1	.	many	TRBV29-1
CASSATGVTNTIYF	TGTGCCAGCAGCGCGACAGGGGTTACAAACACCATATATTTT	14	TRBJ1-3	TRBD1	many	TRBV6-5
CASSARTGEQYF	TGTGCCAGCAGCGCCCGGACCGGCGAGCAGTACTTC	12	TRBJ2-7	.	many	TRBV7-9
CSAGALRVEVGEQYF	TGCAGTGCTGGGGCGTTAAGAGTAGAAGTGGGCGAGCAGTACTTC	15	TRBJ2-7	.	many	TRBV20-1
CSVEVGGYTGELFF	TGCAGCGTTGAAGTTGGAGGTTACACCGGGGAGCTGTTTTTT	14	TRBJ2-2	.	many	TRBV29-1
CASSLDHSYKERNQFF	TGTGCCAGCAGCTTGGATCATTCCTACAAAGAACGAAATCAGTTCTTC	16	TRBJ2-1	.	many	TRBV5-5
CASSQASGWFYEQYF	TGTGCCAGCAGCCAAGCCAGCGGGTGGTTCTACGAGCAGTACTTC	15	TRBJ2-7	.	many	TRBV4-2
CASTGAGNTIYF	TGTGCCAGCACCGGGGCTGGAAACACCATATATTTT	12	TRBJ1-3	.	many	TRBV28
CASSLMETQYF	TGTGCCAGCAGCTTAATGGAGACCCAGTACTTC	11	TRBJ2-5	.	few	TRBV11-2
CASSLDLAGGQETQYF	TGTGCCAGCAGCTTAGACCTAGCGGGGGGGCAAGAGACCCAGTACTTC	16	TRBJ2-5	TRBD2	many	TRBV7-8
CASSYSSSGATYEQYF	TGTGCCAGCAGTTACTCGTCCAGCGGGGCAACCTACGAGCAGTACTTC	16	TRBJ2-7	TRBD2	many	TRBV6-5
CASSPPESPYGYTF	TGTGCCAGCAGCCCCCCCGAATCACCCTATGGCTACACCTTC	14	TRBJ1-2	.	many	TRBV7-2
CASGDGNSNQPQHF	TGTGCTAGTGGGGACGGGAATAGCAATCAGCCCCAGCATTTT	14	TRBJ1-5	.	many	TRBV12-5